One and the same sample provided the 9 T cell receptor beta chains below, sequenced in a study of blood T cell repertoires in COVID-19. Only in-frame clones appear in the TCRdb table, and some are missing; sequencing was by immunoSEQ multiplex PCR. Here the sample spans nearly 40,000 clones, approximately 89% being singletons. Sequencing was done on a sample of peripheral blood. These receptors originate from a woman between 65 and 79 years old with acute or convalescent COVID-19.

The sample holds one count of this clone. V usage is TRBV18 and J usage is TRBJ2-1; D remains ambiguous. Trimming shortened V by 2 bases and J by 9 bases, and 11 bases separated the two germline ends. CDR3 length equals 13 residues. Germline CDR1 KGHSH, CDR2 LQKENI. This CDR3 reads CASSPLAGGEQFF. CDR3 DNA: TGTGCCAGCTCACCATTAGCCGGCGGTGAGCAGTTCTTC.

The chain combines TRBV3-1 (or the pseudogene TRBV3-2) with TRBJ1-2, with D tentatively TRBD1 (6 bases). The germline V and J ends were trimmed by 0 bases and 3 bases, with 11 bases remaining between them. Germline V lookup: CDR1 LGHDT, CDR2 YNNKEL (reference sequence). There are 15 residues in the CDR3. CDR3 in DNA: TGTGCCAGCAGCCAAGATAACAGGGTTCACTATGGCTACACCTTC. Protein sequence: CASSQDNRVHYGYTF.

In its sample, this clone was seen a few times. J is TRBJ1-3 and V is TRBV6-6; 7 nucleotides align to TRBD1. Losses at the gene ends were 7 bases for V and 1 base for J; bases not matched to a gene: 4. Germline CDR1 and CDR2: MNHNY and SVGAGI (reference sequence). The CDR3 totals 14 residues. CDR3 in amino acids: CASTTGVSGNTIYF. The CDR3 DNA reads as TGTGCCAGCACCACAGGGGTTTCTGGAAACACCATATATTTT.

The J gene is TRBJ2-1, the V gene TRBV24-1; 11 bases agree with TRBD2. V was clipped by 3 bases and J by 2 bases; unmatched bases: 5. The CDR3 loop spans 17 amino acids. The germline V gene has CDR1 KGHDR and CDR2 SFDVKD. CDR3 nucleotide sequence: TGTGCCACCAGTGATGCTAGCGGGAGGTCAACCTACAATGAGCAGTTCTTC. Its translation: CATSDASGRSTYNEQFF.

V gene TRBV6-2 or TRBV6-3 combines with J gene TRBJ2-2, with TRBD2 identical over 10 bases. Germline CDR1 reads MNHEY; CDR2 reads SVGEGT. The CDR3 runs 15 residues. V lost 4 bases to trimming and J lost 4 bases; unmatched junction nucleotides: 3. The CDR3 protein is CASSWLAGVTGELFF. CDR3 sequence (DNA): TGTGCCAGCAGTTGGCTAGCGGGAGTCACCGGGGAGCTGTTTTTT.

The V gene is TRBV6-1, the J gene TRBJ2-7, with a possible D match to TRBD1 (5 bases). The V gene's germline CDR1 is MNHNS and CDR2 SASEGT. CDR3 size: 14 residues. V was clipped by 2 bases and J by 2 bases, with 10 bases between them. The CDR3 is CASSEPPGTYEQYV. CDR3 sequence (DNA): TGTGCCAGCAGTGAACCGCCAGGGACCTACGAGCAGTACGTC.

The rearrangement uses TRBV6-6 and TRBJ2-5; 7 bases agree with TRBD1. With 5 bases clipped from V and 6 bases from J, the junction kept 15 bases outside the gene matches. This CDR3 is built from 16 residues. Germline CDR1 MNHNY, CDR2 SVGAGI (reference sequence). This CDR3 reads CASSPLGDRVVKTQYF. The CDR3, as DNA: TGTGCCAGCAGTCCCCTAGGCGACAGGGTGGTAAAGACCCAGTACTTC.

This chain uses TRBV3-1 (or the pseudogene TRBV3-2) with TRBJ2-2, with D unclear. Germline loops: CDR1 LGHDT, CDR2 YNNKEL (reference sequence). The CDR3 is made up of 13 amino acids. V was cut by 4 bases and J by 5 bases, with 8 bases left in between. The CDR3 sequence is CASSRSWTGELFF. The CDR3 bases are TGTGCCAGCAGCCGGAGCTGGACCGGGGAGCTGTTTTTT.

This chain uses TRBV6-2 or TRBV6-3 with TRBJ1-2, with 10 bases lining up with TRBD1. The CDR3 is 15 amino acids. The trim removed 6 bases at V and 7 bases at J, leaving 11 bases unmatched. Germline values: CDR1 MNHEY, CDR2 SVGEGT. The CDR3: CASSPGQGTSGGYTF. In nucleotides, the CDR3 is TGTGCCAGCAGCCCGGGACAGGGGACGTCGGGTGGCTACACCTTC.